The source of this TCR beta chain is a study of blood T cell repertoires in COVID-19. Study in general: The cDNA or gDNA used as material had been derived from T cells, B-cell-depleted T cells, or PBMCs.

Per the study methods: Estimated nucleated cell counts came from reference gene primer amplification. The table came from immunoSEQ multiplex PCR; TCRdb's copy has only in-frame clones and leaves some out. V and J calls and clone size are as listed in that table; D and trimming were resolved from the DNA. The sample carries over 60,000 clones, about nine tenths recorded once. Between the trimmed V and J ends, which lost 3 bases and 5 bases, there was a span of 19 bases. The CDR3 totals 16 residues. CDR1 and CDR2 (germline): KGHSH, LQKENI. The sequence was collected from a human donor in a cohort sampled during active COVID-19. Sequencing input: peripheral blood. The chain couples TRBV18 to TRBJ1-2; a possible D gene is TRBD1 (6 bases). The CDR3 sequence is CASSPTPGDDPYGYTF. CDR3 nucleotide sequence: TGTGCCAGCTCACCCACCCCAGGGGACGATCCTTATGGCTACACCTTC.